This TCR beta chain was found in a study of blood T cell repertoires in COVID-19. Study-wide context: Material from acute and convalescent COVID-19 was sourced from the United States, Italy and Spain.

How the authors handled the data: Reference gene primer amplification gave nucleated cell count estimates. The repertoire was sequenced with immunoSEQ multiplex PCR; TCRdb's copy has only in-frame clones and lacks some. D and trimming were read from the DNA, whereas the V and J calls and clone size are those reported in that table. Among about 220,000 clones listed, 87% were seen once. The germline CDR1 and CDR2 sequences are GTSNPN and SVGIG (reference sequence). The CDR3 has 13 amino acids. V was clipped by 3 bases and J by 4 bases; unmatched bases: 2. The clonotype originates from a man aged 35-49 years with active or convalescent COVID-19. The V and J genes are TRBV30 and TRBJ2-5; 10 nucleotides match TRBD2. What was sequenced was peripheral blood. The chain's CDR3 is CAWRGLARETQYF. Here the CDR3 DNA reads TGTGCCTGGAGGGGACTAGCGCGAGAGACCCAGTACTTC.